These 21 T cell receptor beta chains share one sample of origin, sequenced in a study of shared clonotypes between healthy human individuals. Naive CD8 cells lacked CD45RO and underwent positive selection for CCR7, leaving out terminally differentiated effector memory CD45RA+ cells. Some clones are missing from TCRdb's copy, which holds only in-frame ones; the method was immunoSEQ multiplex PCR. The sample shows nearly 2 million clones, approximately 95% of them seen only once. Sequencing was performed on naive CD8+ T cells sorted from blood. These receptor sequences come from a man between 18 and 29 years old in good health.

The rearrangement uses TRBV11-2 and TRBJ1-3; the D is unclear. V was trimmed by 1 base and J by 8 bases, leaving 9 bases between them. Germline loops: CDR1 SGHAT, CDR2 FQNNGV. The CDR3 loop spans 13 amino acids. CDR3 residues: CASSLVGWDTIYF. Here the CDR3 DNA reads TGTGCCAGCAGCTTAGTTGGGTGGGACACCATATATTTT.

The chain couples TRBV30 to TRBJ1-2; 7 bases fit TRBD1. Germline V gene sequence: CDR1 GTSNPN, CDR2 SVGIG (reference sequence). J gave up 8 bases and V 3 bases, and 12 bases lay outside the gene matches. The CDR3 runs to 14 residues. The CDR3: CAWRYRGDYEGYTF. For the CDR3, the DNA is TGTGCCTGGAGGTACAGGGGTGATTATGAAGGCTACACCTTC.

This chain uses TRBV9 with TRBJ2-1, with 10 bases aligning to TRBD1. Germline V gives CDR1 SGDLS, CDR2 YYNGEE. The CDR3 sequence is 13 residues long. The V gene end was trimmed by 4 bases and the J gene end by 8 bases; junction bases not matched to a gene: 3. The CDR3 DNA follows: TGTGCCAGCAGCCCCGGGACAGGGGATGAGCAGTTCTTC. It is translated as CASSPGTGDEQFF.

The chain combines TRBV4-2 with TRBJ1-6; 8 bases fit TRBD1. Germline CDR1 LGHNA, CDR2 YNFKEQ. Trimming took 1 base from V and 7 from J; bases not matched to a gene: 9. This CDR3 region has 17 residues. DNA for the CDR3: TGTGCCAGCAGCCAAGGAGGGGCAGGGGGCGCGAATTCACCCCTCCACTTT. Residues: CASSQGGAGGANSPLHF.

This sequence joins TRBV4-3 and TRBJ2-3, with TRBD1 as a possible D gene (6 bases). This CDR3 is built from 18 residues. V lost 0 bases and J lost 5, with 21 bases in between. Germline-derived CDR1 and CDR2 are LGHNA and YSLEER. CDR3 nucleotides: TGCGCCAGCAGCCAAGAAAGGAGCGGCTGGGAACAGGGAGATACGCAGTATTTT. Its protein product is CASSQERSGWEQGDTQYF.

This clone was counted only a few times. Other DNA variants within this sample encode the same CDR3. The chain couples TRBV6-5 to TRBJ1-1; no clear D gene. The CDR3 spans 12 residues. Trimming removed 5 bases from V and 4 bases from J, with 8 bases in between. The germline gives CDR1 MNHEY, CDR2 SVGAGI. CDR3 protein: CASSPTGTEAFF. CDR3 in DNA: TGTGCCAGCAGTCCCACGGGCACTGAAGCTTTCTTT.

The chain combines TRBV5-1 with TRBJ1-2, with 9 bases aligning to TRBD1. The CDR3 is 14 amino acids. Germline V gene sequence: CDR1 SGHRS, CDR2 YFSETQ. Unmatched junction bases numbered 7, after V lost 4 bases and J lost 6 bases. The CDR3 loop is CASSEGQGGDGYTF. The CDR3 nucleotides read TGCGCCAGCAGCGAGGGACAGGGCGGTGATGGCTACACCTTC. Full variable domain (missing parts from reference TRBV5-1 and TRBJ1-2): KAGVTQTPRYLIKTRGQQVTLSCSPISGHRSVSWYQQTPGQGLQFLFEYFSETQRNKGNFPGRFSGRQFSNSRSEMNVSTLELGDSALYLCASSEGQGGDGYTFGSGTRLTVV.

Concerning this clone itself: This same CDR3 is encoded by further DNA sequences in the sample. The chain couples TRBV6-5 to TRBJ2-7, with TRBD1 matching 9 bases. With V trimmed by 0 bases and J by 0 bases, 0 bases remained unmatched. This CDR3 is built from 15 residues. Germline assignment: CDR1 MNHEY and CDR2 SVGAGI. In nucleotides, the CDR3 is TGTGCCAGCAGTTACTCGGGACAGGGCTCCTACGAGCAGTACTTC. Its translation: CASSYSGQGSYEQYF.

V is TRBV28 and J is TRBJ2-7, with 10 bases aligning to TRBD1. J lost 2 bases, V lost 7 bases, and 2 bases had no gene match. This CDR3 has 13 residues. The germline gives CDR1 MDHEN, CDR2 SYDVKM. This CDR3 is CASTDRGTYEQYF. CDR3 sequence (DNA): TGTGCCAGCACGGACAGGGGGACCTACGAGCAGTACTTC.

This chain connects TRBV7-9 to TRBJ2-1, with 13 bases identical to TRBD2. This CDR3 region has 16 residues. Germline V gene data show CDR1 as SEHNR and CDR2 as FQNEAQ (reference sequence). The J segment lost 7 bases and the V segment lost 1 base, leaving 4 bases of the junction unmatched. The CDR3 bases are TGTGCCAGCAGCTTAGGCGGGACTAGCGGGAAAAATGAGCAGTTCTTC. Protein: CASSLGGTSGKNEQFF. Complete variable domain (other parts from reference TRBV7-9 and TRBJ2-1): DTGVSQNPRHKITKRGQNVTFRCDPISEHNRLYWYRQTLGQGPEFLTYFQNEAQLEKSRLLSDRFSAERPKGSFSTLEIQRTEQGDSAMYLCASSLGGTSGKNEQFFGPGTRLTVL.

The chain uses TRBV6-5 and TRBJ2-3, with D possibly TRBD1 on 5 matching bases. Trimming removed 2 bases at V and 6 bases at J, with 12 bases between. The CDR3 is made up of 14 amino acids. Germline CDR1 is MNHEY and CDR2 is SVGAGI. The CDR3 region is CASSYVSAGDTQYF. CDR3 nucleotides: TGTGCCAGCAGTTACGTGTCAGCAGGGGATACGCAGTATTTT.

The V call is TRBV7-9, the J call TRBJ2-1; D call uncertain. The V end was cut by 4 bases, the J end by 6 bases, with 7 bases between. The CDR3 consists of 12 residues. Per germline, CDR1 SEHNR and CDR2 FQNEAQ (reference sequence). CDR3 bases: TGTGCCAGCAGCTCTACAACCAATGAGCAGTTCTTC. Translating it yields CASSSTTNEQFF.

The chain recombines TRBV5-1 with TRBJ1-4; no firm D call. The CDR3 is made up of 14 amino acids. V shed 4 bases and J shed 7 bases, with 14 bases lying between them. Germline loops: CDR1 SGHRS, CDR2 YFSETQ. CDR3 bases: TGCGCCAGCAGCCCTGGACTGATGGGTGAAAAACTGTTTTTT. Its protein is CASSPGLMGEKLFF. The entire variable domain, with the rest obtained from reference TRBV5-1 and TRBJ1-4, is as follows: KAGVTQTPRYLIKTRGQQVTLSCSPISGHRSVSWYQQTPGQGLQFLFEYFSETQRNKGNFPGRFSGRQFSNSRSEMNVSTLELGDSALYLCASSPGLMGEKLFFGSGTQLSVL.

The chain links TRBV2 to TRBJ2-1; TRBD2 matches 9 bases. The CDR3 has 15 residues. The V gene's germline CDR1 is SNHLY and CDR2 FYNNEI. With V trimmed by 6 bases and J by 6 bases, 9 bases remained unmatched. The CDR3 is CASSDLAGLGNEQFF. The CDR3 DNA is TGTGCCAGCAGCGACCTAGCGGGATTGGGCAATGAGCAGTTCTTC.

The sample holds a few counts of this clone. The same CDR3 can be traced to other DNA sequences in this sample. The chain couples TRBV9 to TRBJ2-2; no reliable D call. This CDR3 is built from 13 residues. The germline V gene has CDR1 SGDLS and CDR2 YYNGEE. V shed 6 bases and J shed 2 bases, with 8 bases lying between them. The CDR3 DNA sequence: TGTGCCAGCACCCTCGGAAACACCGGGGAGCTGTTTTTT. Its protein product is CASTLGNTGELFF.

The rearrangement links TRBV7-2 to TRBJ2-1, with D perhaps matching TRBD1 (5 bases). This CDR3 contains 16 residues. CDR1 and CDR2 (germline): SGHTA, FQGNSA. With 1 base removed from V and 0 bases from J, the gap between germline ends came to 10 bases. In nucleotides, the CDR3 is TGTGCCAGCAGCTTAGACCAGGGATTCTCCTACAATGAGCAGTTCTTC. Its translation: CASSLDQGFSYNEQFF.

This clone appeared a single time. At one of its ends the junction is not consistent with the germline gene, which may arise from a read error. V and J are TRBV7-9 and TRBJ2-2; D is possibly TRBD1 (6 bases). There are 19 residues in the CDR3. In germline, CDR1 is SEHNR, CDR2 FQNEAQ (reference sequence). In nucleotides, the CDR3 is TGTGTCAGCAGCTTAGAGTGGATTGTCGGGACACCGAACACCGGGGAGCTGTTTTTT. Amino acid sequence: CVSSLEWIVGTPNTGELFF.

The chain recombines TRBV10-3 with TRBJ1-6; D gene uncertain. The CDR3 totals 15 residues. The germline V and J ends were trimmed by 3 bases and 0 bases, with 6 bases remaining between them. Germline assignment: CDR1 ENHRY and CDR2 SYGVKD. The DNA for the CDR3 is TGTGCCATCAGTGACAGTCTCTCCTATAATTCACCCCTCCACTTT. This codes for CAISDSLSYNSPLHF.

J is TRBJ1-1 and V is TRBV5-6; D is undetermined. The V end was cut by 4 bases, the J end by 3 bases, with 7 bases between. The CDR3 length is 12 residues. Per the germline V gene, CDR1 is SGHDT and CDR2 is YYEEEE. The CDR3 nucleotides are TGTGCCAGCAGCCTATCGGACACTGAAGCTTTCTTT. It translates to CASSLSDTEAFF. Variable domain in full (rest from reference TRBV5-6 and TRBJ1-1): DAGVTQSPTHLIKTRGQQVTLRCSPKSGHDTVSWYQQALGQGPQFIFQYYEEEERQRGNFPDRFSGHQFPNYSSELNVNALLLGDSALYLCASSLSDTEAFFGQGTRLTVV.

V and J are TRBV29-1 and TRBJ2-5, with D unresolved. The CDR3 has 14 residues. Trimming cost V 0 bases and J 1 base, with 9 bases left between them. Germline CDR1 SQVTM, CDR2 ANQGSEA. The CDR3 nucleotides are TGCAGCGTTGAAGATCCACGGTTCCAAGAGACCCAGTACTTC. This encodes CSVEDPRFQETQYF.

In regard to this clone: The same CDR3 is also encoded by other DNA sequences in this sample. This chain joins TRBV7-9 and TRBJ2-3; 7 bases line up with TRBD2. The CDR3 runs to 14 residues. From germline, CDR1 is SEHNR and CDR2 FQNEAQ (reference sequence). V gave up 0 bases and J gave up 4 bases; unmatched junction bases: 1. CDR3 sequence: CASSLAGGADTQYF. DNA of the CDR3: TGTGCCAGCAGCTTAGCGGGGGGGGCAGATACGCAGTATTTT.